This TCR beta chain was identified during a study of T cells in Graves' hyperthyroidism and ophthalmopathy. Regions amplified from RNA transcripts were the TCR beta CDR3 regions. The TCR CDR3 was amplified in a first-round RT-PCR using the HTBI primer set. TCRdb analysed the multiplex PCR reads with MiXCR anew, one entry per CDR3 protein. The sample carries roughly 750,000 distinct CDR3 sequences, 16% recorded once. Germline V gene lookup returns CDR1 MNHEY and CDR2 SMNVEV (reference sequence). Trimming took 0 bases from V and 6 from J, leaving 10 bases between them. CDR3 length: 14 residues. Study-level points and caveats: Ophthalmopathy, which appeared later, was predicted by the model a median approximately 6 months before onset.

For Graves' hyperthyroidism to be stable, ophthalmopathy could not progress within 18 months. With a duration under 2 months, the hyperthyroidism was newly diagnosed in patients aged 18 to 65. In making diagnoses, clinical symptoms, serum thyroxine and TRAb, thyroid ultrasound and orbital computed tomography were all used. Worth noting for this clonotype: Its matching antigen is unknown.

The genes are TRBV27 and TRBJ2-3, with D possibly being TRBD1 (6 bases). The sample comprised blood. This TCR came from a man younger than 35 with Graves' hyperthyroidism. The DNA of the CDR3 is TGTGCCAGCAGTTTATCGGGACAAGGTGATACGCAGTATTTT. Translation: CASSLSGQGDTQYF.